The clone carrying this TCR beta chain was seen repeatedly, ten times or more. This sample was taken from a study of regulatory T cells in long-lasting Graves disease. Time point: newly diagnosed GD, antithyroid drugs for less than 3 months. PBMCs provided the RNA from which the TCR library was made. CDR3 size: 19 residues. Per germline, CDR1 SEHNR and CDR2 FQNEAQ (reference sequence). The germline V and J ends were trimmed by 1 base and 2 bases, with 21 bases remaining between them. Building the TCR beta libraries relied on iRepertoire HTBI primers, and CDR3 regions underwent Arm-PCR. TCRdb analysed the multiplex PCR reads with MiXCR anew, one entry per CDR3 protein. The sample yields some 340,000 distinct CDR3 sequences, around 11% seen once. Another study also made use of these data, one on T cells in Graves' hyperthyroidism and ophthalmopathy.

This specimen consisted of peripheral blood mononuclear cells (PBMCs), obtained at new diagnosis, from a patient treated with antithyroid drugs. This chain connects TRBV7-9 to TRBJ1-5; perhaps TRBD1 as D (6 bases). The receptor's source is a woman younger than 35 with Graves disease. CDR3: CASSLVRGGRWSGNQPQHF. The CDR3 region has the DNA TGTGCCAGCAGCTTAGTACGAGGGGGACGGTGGAGTGGCAATCAGCCCCAGCATTTT.